The 9 T cell receptor beta chains below were found in one sample sequenced in a study of blood T cell repertoires in COVID-19. Sequenced by immunoSEQ multiplex PCR; TCRdb stores in-frame clones only, minus some. The sample holds approximately 170,000 clones, approximately 87% seen once. Sequenced material: peripheral blood. These receptors were obtained from a woman aged 60-70 years with COVID-19, enrolled during active disease.

The chain uses TRBV6-6 and TRBJ1-2; tentative D call: TRBD1 (6 bases). The germline V gene encodes CDR1 MNHNY and CDR2 SVGAGI (reference sequence). This CDR3 region has 17 residues. The V end lost 5 bases, the J end lost 0 bases, and 19 bases lay between the germline ends. The CDR3 loop reads CASSPPGHLVANYGYTF. In DNA, the CDR3 is TGTGCCAGCAGTCCCCCGGGACATCTCGTAGCTAACTATGGCTACACCTTC.

Only one count was recorded for this clone. The chain employs TRBV2 and TRBJ1-1; D is ambiguous. The CDR3 loop spans 13 amino acids. The V gene lost 4 bases and the J gene lost 1 base, with 7 bases spanning the gap. Germline V lookup: CDR1 SNHLY, CDR2 FYNNEI. The CDR3 nucleotides are TGTGCCAGCAGTGTTGAGGCGAACACTGAAGCTTTCTTT. The encoded protein is CASSVEANTEAFF.

J is TRBJ2-7 and V is TRBV19; tentative D call: TRBD2 (5 bases). Trimming left V 6 bases short and J 0 bases short, with 12 bases between. Germline V CDR1 and CDR2: LNHDA, SQIVND (reference sequence). This CDR3 has 14 amino acids. CDR3 in DNA: TGTGCCAGTAGCGCTAGCACGAGCTCCTACGAGCAGTACTTC. The encoded protein is CASSASTSSYEQYF.

The genes are TRBV25-1 and TRBJ1-3; D gene unclear. Trimming took 4 bases from V and 4 from J, leaving 8 bases between them. Germline assignment: CDR1 MGHDK and CDR2 SYGVNS. This CDR3 contains 13 residues. In nucleotides, the CDR3 is TGTGCCAGCAGTGGGACGGGAGGAAACACCATATATTTT. This encodes CASSGTGGNTIYF. Together with reference TRBV25-1 and TRBJ1-3, the CDR3 gives the full variable domain: EADIYQTPRYLVIGTGKKITLECSQTMGHDKMYWYQQDPGMELHLIHYSYGVNSTEKGDLSSESTVSRIRTEHFPLTLESARPSHTSQYLCASSGTGGNTIYFGEGSWLTVV.

The gene calls are TRBV24-1 and TRBJ1-5, with D possibly matching TRBD1 (5 bases). The CDR3 loop spans 13 amino acids. Germline-derived CDR1 and CDR2 are KGHDR and SFDVKD. V was cut by 7 bases and J by 4 bases, with 10 bases left in between. The CDR3 spells CATSDRGNQPQHF. The CDR3 DNA sequence: TGTGCCACCAGCGACAGAGGTAATCAGCCCCAGCATTTT.

The chain combines TRBV4-3 with TRBJ1-4, with D unclear. Germline assignment: CDR1 LGHNA and CDR2 YSLEER. V lost 0 bases and J lost 5, with 13 bases in between. There are 16 residues in the CDR3. The CDR3 DNA follows: TGCGCCAGCAGCCAAGATCACGGAGGGTGGAATGAAAAACTGTTTTTT. Its protein is CASSQDHGGWNEKLFF.

The chain recombines TRBV24-1 with TRBJ2-7; 7 nucleotides agree with TRBD2. The CDR3 consists of 16 residues. Germline CDR1 reads KGHDR; CDR2 reads SFDVKD. V was pared by 4 bases and J by 0 bases, with 8 bases of the junction left unmatched. CDR3 DNA: TGTGCCACCAGTGACCCCCCCGGCGGGAGCTCCTACGAGCAGTACTTC. Residues: CATSDPPGGSSYEQYF.

This clone was detected only a few times. V is TRBV13 and J is TRBJ2-7; D is undetermined. V was pared by 3 bases and J by 2 bases, with 8 bases between. Germline values: CDR1 PRHDT, CDR2 FYEKMQ (reference sequence). The CDR3 contains 13 residues. CDR3 protein: CASSFGRTYEQYF. In nucleotides, the CDR3 is TGTGCCAGCAGCTTTGGCAGGACCTACGAGCAGTACTTC. Combining the CDR3 with reference TRBV13 and TRBJ2-7 gives the whole variable domain AAGVIQSPRHLIKEKRETATLKCYPIPRHDTVYWYQQGPGQDPQFLISFYEKMQSDKGSIPDRFSAQQFSDYHSELNMSSLELGDSALYFCASSFGRTYEQYFGPGTRLTVT.

The chain links TRBV7-9 to TRBJ2-7, with TRBD2 matching 13 bases. The CDR3 extends over 15 amino acids. V trimming: 5 bases; J trimming: 2 bases; junction bases outside the gene matches: 3. Germline V gene sequence: CDR1 SEHNR, CDR2 FQNEAQ (reference sequence). CDR3 nucleotide sequence: TGTGCCAGCAGCCATACTAGCGGGAGGGCCTACGAGCAGTACTTC. Translated, it gives CASSHTSGRAYEQYF. The variable domain in full, with the rest retrieved from reference TRBV7-9 and TRBJ2-7, is DTGVSQNPRHKITKRGQNVTFRCDPISEHNRLYWYRQTLGQGPEFLTYFQNEAQLEKSRLLSDRFSAERPKGSFSTLEIQRTEQGDSAMYLCASSHTSGRAYEQYFGPGTRLTVT.